Shown below are 28 T cell receptor beta chains from a single sample sequenced in a study of blood T cell repertoires in COVID-19 (dated by TCRdb to about 2020). Library preparation was by the immunoSEQ multiplex PCR assay. TCRdb holds this immuneACCESS table with in-frame rearrangements only. Some clones are missing; in checked studies, unresolved V genes explain under half, and the rest has no known cause. The sample table shows fewer than 200,000 clones, and around 77% are seen once. The ten largest account for 5% to 8.5% of the sample. Sequencing was performed on peripheral blood. The receptors stem from a man aged 65-85 years with active or convalescent COVID-19.

In this sample, this clone turned up once. One junction end does not reproduce the germline sequence, and a read error may be involved. The gene calls are TRBV20-1 and TRBJ1-2, with TRBD1 matching 7 bases. This CDR3 contains 11 residues. The germline V gene has CDR1 DFQATT and CDR2 SNEGSKA (reference sequence). The CDR3 sequence is CSAPYSDRAPF. CDR3 DNA sequence: TGCAGTGCTCCCTACTCCGACAGGGCCCCCTTC.

This chain joins TRBV12-5 and TRBJ1-1; D is unresolved. CDR1 is LGHNT and CDR2 is FRNRAP in the germline V gene. With 5 bases removed from V and 3 bases from J, the gap between germline ends came to 16 bases. There are 15 residues in the CDR3. For the CDR3, the DNA is TGTGCTAGTGGTGTAATTCGATTCGGAGACACTGAAGCTTTCTTT. Translating it yields CASGVIRFGDTEAFF.

This clone was observed a single time. The gene calls are TRBV6-6 and TRBJ1-1; D is perhaps TRBD1 (6 bases). Trimming removed 5 bases from V and 0 bases from J, with 10 bases in between. Germline V gene data show CDR1 as MNHNY and CDR2 as SVGAGI (reference sequence). CDR3 length: 14 amino acids. In nucleotides, the CDR3 is TGTGCCAGCAGTGAGGACAGTTTGAACACTGAAGCTTTCTTT. Amino acids: CASSEDSLNTEAFF.

This chain links TRBV7-9 with TRBJ1-6; D might be TRBD1 (5 bases). V was cut by 6 bases and J by 5 bases, with 11 bases left in between. CDR1 is SEHNR, CDR2 FQNEAQ, per germline (reference sequence). CDR3 length equals 14 residues. This chain's CDR3 is CASRRDSDNSPLHF. The CDR3 coding sequence is TGTGCCAGCAGACGTGACAGCGATAATTCACCCCTCCACTTT.

About this clone itself: The junction shows a germline mismatch at one end, possibly a read error. The V gene is TRBV28, the J gene TRBJ1-2, with 8 bases aligning to TRBD1. CDR1 is MDHEN, CDR2 SYDVKM, per germline. The CDR3 extends over 11 amino acids. The CDR3 DNA follows: TGTGCCAGCGGGGAGGGGACAGGATTACTATTC. Translating gives CASGEGTGLLF.

The chain couples TRBV18 to TRBJ2-3, with D hard to call. V was shortened by 3 bases and J by 6 bases, with 7 bases between the two germline ends. The CDR3 runs to 12 residues. Per the germline V gene, CDR1 is KGHSH and CDR2 is LQKENI. The DNA for the CDR3 is TGTGCCAGCTCACCCCGAGCGGATACGCAGTATTTT. Protein: CASSPRADTQYF. The full variable domain, completed using reference TRBV18 and TRBJ2-3, is NAGVMQNPRHLVRRRGQEARLRCSPMKGHSHVYWYRQLPEEGLKFMVYLQKENIIDESGMPKERFSAEFPKEGPSILRIQQVVRGDSAAYFCASSPRADTQYFGPGTRLTVL.

The chain links TRBV6-2 or TRBV6-3 to TRBJ1-4; TRBD1 matches at 7 bases. The ends lost 2 bases at V and 10 bases at J; junction bases unmatched: 7. CDR3 length equals 14 residues. Per germline, CDR1 MNHEY and CDR2 SVGEGT. CDR3 sequence: CASSYARQGRKLFF. The CDR3 DNA sequence: TGTGCCAGCAGTTACGCGCGACAGGGTAGAAAACTGTTTTTT.

The rearrangement links TRBV5-1 to TRBJ1-4; no reliable D call. Germline V gene lookup returns CDR1 SGHRS and CDR2 YFSETQ. V lost 0 bases, J lost 0 bases, and 6 bases lay in between. This CDR3 contains 15 residues. The CDR3 sequence: CASSLGGPTNEKLFF. The CDR3 bases are TGCGCCAGCAGCTTGGGCGGGCCAACTAATGAAAAACTGTTTTTT. The entire variable domain, with the rest obtained from reference TRBV5-1 and TRBJ1-4, is as follows: KAGVTQTPRYLIKTRGQQVTLSCSPISGHRSVSWYQQTPGQGLQFLFEYFSETQRNKGNFPGRFSGRQFSNSRSEMNVSTLELGDSALYLCASSLGGPTNEKLFFGSGTQLSVL.

In this sample, this clone turned up once. The chain links TRBV5-1 to TRBJ1-1, with TRBD1 matching over 7 bases. This CDR3 is 13 amino acids long. V trimming: 5 bases; J trimming: 5 bases; junction bases outside the gene matches: 6. Germline V CDR1 and CDR2: SGHRS, YFSETQ. The DNA of the CDR3 is TGCGCCAGCAGTTTAATACAGGGGACTGAAGCTTTCTTT. Protein product: CASSLIQGTEAFF.

The gene calls are TRBV24-1 and TRBJ1-5; D is possibly TRBD1 (5 bases). Germline CDR1 reads KGHDR; CDR2 reads SFDVKD. V gave up 4 bases and J gave up 4 bases, with 10 bases separating them. This CDR3 comprises 14 residues. The CDR3 spells CATSDPGTNQPQHF. Here the CDR3 DNA reads TGTGCCACCAGTGACCCAGGGACTAATCAGCCCCAGCATTTT.

The chain is built from TRBV9 and TRBJ2-1; 9 bases are a match to TRBD1. Unmatched junction bases numbered 4, after V lost 4 bases and J lost 2 bases. The CDR3 spans 15 residues. Germline assignment: CDR1 SGDLS and CDR2 YYNGEE. The CDR3 reads CASSPDRGTYNEQFF. In DNA, the CDR3 is TGTGCCAGCAGCCCGGACAGGGGAACCTACAATGAGCAGTTCTTC.

The chain recombines TRBV11-2 with TRBJ1-2, with D hard to call. The CDR3 is 12 amino acids. CDR1 SGHAT and CDR2 FQNNGV come from the germline V gene. V lost 3 bases and J lost 2, with 4 bases in between. CDR3 DNA: TGTGCCAGCAGCTTCCGGAACTATGGCTACACCTTC. It is translated as CASSFRNYGYTF.

J is TRBJ1-1 and V is TRBV6-1, with a tentative D call TRBD1 (5 bases). The CDR3 length is 15 residues. V lost 3 bases, J lost 4 bases, and 15 bases lay in between. CDR1 and CDR2 from the germline V gene are MNHNS and SASEGT. The CDR3 is CASSDGARPRTEAFF. In DNA, the CDR3 is TGTGCCAGCAGTGATGGGGCCAGGCCGCGCACTGAAGCTTTCTTT.

This chain connects TRBV7-6 to TRBJ2-1; 8 bases are a match to TRBD2. The length of the CDR3 is 15 residues. The germline gives CDR1 SGHVS, CDR2 FNYEAQ. After removal of 5 bases from V and 4 bases from J, the junction contained 7 bases not matched to a gene. CDR3 nucleotides: TGTGCCAGCAGCCCAGCAAGCGGGGGATACAATGAGCAGTTCTTC. Translation: CASSPASGGYNEQFF.

The chain uses TRBV5-1 and TRBJ2-1; D is perhaps TRBD2 (6 bases). V lost 4 bases and J lost 10, with 21 bases in between. The germline CDR1 and CDR2 sequences are SGHRS and YFSETQ. The CDR3 has 15 residues. CDR3 sequence: CASSPTDYATEEQFF. The DNA of the CDR3 is TGCGCCAGCAGCCCCACGGACTACGCGACAGAGGAGCAGTTCTTC.

The chain combines TRBV27 with TRBJ1-6; 8 nucleotides match TRBD1. The V gene end was trimmed by 5 bases and the J gene end by 1 base; junction bases not matched to a gene: 10. Germline CDR1 reads MNHEY; CDR2 reads SMNVEV (reference sequence). The CDR3 contains 18 residues. CDR3 nucleotide sequence: TGTGCCAGCAGTCTGGACAGGGCCTACGGATCCTATAATTCACCCCTCCACTTT. Translation gives CASSLDRAYGSYNSPLHF.

The rearrangement uses TRBV20-1 and TRBJ2-7; TRBD2 agrees at 10 bases. The germline V gene encodes CDR1 DFQATT and CDR2 SNEGSKA (reference sequence). The CDR3 contains 15 residues. The trim removed 3 bases at V and 3 bases at J, leaving 8 bases unmatched. The CDR3 region has the DNA TGCAGTGCTAGTCGAGCCACTAGCGGGATCTACGAGCAGTACTTC. This translates into CSASRATSGIYEQYF.

The CDR3 DNA reads as TGCGCCAGCAGCTTGGTTCAGGGCTCCATGAACACTGAAGCTTTCTTT. Its protein product is CASSLVQGSMNTEAFF. The gene calls are TRBV5-1 and TRBJ1-1; possibly TRBD1 for D (5 bases). CDR3 length: 16 residues. Deletions cut 0 bases from V and 0 bases from J, with 12 bases between. From germline, CDR1 is SGHRS and CDR2 YFSETQ.

This clone was seen just once. This rearrangement joins TRBV28 to TRBJ1-5; possibly TRBD1 for D (5 bases). The CDR3 loop spans 15 amino acids. Germline loops: CDR1 MDHEN, CDR2 SYDVKM. Trimming pared 2 bases from V and 3 bases from J, leaving 11 bases between. The CDR3 spells CASSLRPGPNQPQHF. The CDR3 nucleotides read TGTGCCAGCAGTTTACGCCCAGGGCCCAATCAGCCCCAGCATTTT.

This chain links TRBV21-1 with TRBJ2-7; TRBD1, the table's D call, lacks a check against the DNA. TRBV21-1 is termed a pseudogene. This CDR3 is built from 11 residues. The DNA of the CDR3 is TGTGCCAGCAGCTTGGGACAGCCCATCACCTTC. The encoded protein is CASSLGQPITF.

Details on this clone: The same CDR3 is also encoded by other DNA sequences in this sample. The genes are TRBV4-1 and TRBJ2-3; D is unclear. The CDR3 is 14 amino acids. V shed 0 bases and J shed 0 bases, with 4 bases lying between them. In germline, CDR1 is MGHRA, CDR2 YSYEKL. The CDR3 is CASSQEASTDTQYF. CDR3 DNA sequence: TGCGCCAGCAGCCAAGAGGCCAGCACAGATACGCAGTATTTT.

The chain carries TRBV6-5 and TRBJ1-4; 7 bases map to TRBD1. The CDR3 contains 15 residues. The germline CDR1 and CDR2 sequences are MNHEY and SVGAGI. The junction had 8 bases not matched to a gene; V was cut back by 5 bases and J by 5 bases. CDR3 amino acids: CASSQRQGGNEKLFF. The CDR3 DNA is TGTGCCAGCAGTCAACGACAGGGTGGAAATGAAAAACTGTTTTTT.

The chain recombines TRBV5-6 with TRBJ2-5; D gene unclear. The CDR3 has 13 residues. Trimming pared 3 bases from V and 1 base from J, leaving 7 bases between. CDR1 and CDR2 (germline): SGHDT, YYEEEE. DNA of the CDR3: TGTGCCAGCAGCTCCGCAGGCCAAGAGACCCAGTACTTC. Amino acid sequence: CASSSAGQETQYF.

The chain carries TRBV12-1 and TRBJ2-7; the table's TRBD1 call for D was not verified on the DNA. TRBV12-1 constitutes a pseudogene. This CDR3 has 16 residues. The CDR3 coding sequence is TGTGCCAGCAGCTCCCGACAGGGGGCGAGGTCACGCGAGCAGTACTTC. Protein: CASSSRQGARSREQYF.

This clone was observed a few times. The V call is TRBV7-3, the J call TRBJ2-2, with D perhaps TRBD1 (5 bases). There are 18 residues in the CDR3. With 4 bases removed from V and 0 bases from J, the gap between germline ends came to 18 bases. CDR1 and CDR2 from the germline V gene are SGHTA and FQGTGA. DNA for the CDR3: TGTGCCAGCAGCTCCCCGCTGACGACAGACTCGAACACCGGGGAGCTGTTTTTT. Its protein is CASSSPLTTDSNTGELFF.

The V call is TRBV7-2, the J call TRBJ2-3, with 11 bases lining up with TRBD2. J gave up 5 bases and V 5 bases, and 9 bases lay outside the gene matches. The CDR3 has 16 amino acids. The germline V gene has CDR1 SGHTA and CDR2 FQGNSA. The CDR3 sequence: CASSPGGLAGLDTQYF. In DNA, the CDR3 is TGTGCCAGCAGCCCCGGTGGACTAGCGGGCCTAGATACGCAGTATTTT.

The CDR3, as DNA: TGTGCCAGCTCACCACCGGCGGGGACAGGGTCATTTCAGCCCCAGCATTTT. It specifies CASSPPAGTGSFQPQHF. This rearrangement joins TRBV18 to TRBJ1-5; 9 nucleotides agree with TRBD1. This CDR3 contains 17 residues. Germline CDR1 is KGHSH and CDR2 is LQKENI. V gave up 0 bases and J gave up 6 bases; unmatched junction bases: 9. The full variable domain, completed using reference TRBV18 and TRBJ1-5, is NAGVMQNPRHLVRRRGQEARLRCSPMKGHSHVYWYRQLPEEGLKFMVYLQKENIIDESGMPKERFSAEFPKEGPSILRIQQVVRGDSAAYFCASSPPAGTGSFQPQHFGDGTRLSIL.

The chain couples TRBV27 to TRBJ2-7, with 12 bases that match TRBD2. In germline, CDR1 is MNHEY, CDR2 SMNVEV (reference sequence). The CDR3 spans 15 residues. The junction had 4 bases not matched to a gene; V was cut back by 0 bases and J by 7 bases. The CDR3 protein is CASSLSLAGGREQYF. Here the CDR3 DNA reads TGTGCCAGCAGTTTATCTCTAGCGGGAGGGCGTGAGCAGTACTTC.